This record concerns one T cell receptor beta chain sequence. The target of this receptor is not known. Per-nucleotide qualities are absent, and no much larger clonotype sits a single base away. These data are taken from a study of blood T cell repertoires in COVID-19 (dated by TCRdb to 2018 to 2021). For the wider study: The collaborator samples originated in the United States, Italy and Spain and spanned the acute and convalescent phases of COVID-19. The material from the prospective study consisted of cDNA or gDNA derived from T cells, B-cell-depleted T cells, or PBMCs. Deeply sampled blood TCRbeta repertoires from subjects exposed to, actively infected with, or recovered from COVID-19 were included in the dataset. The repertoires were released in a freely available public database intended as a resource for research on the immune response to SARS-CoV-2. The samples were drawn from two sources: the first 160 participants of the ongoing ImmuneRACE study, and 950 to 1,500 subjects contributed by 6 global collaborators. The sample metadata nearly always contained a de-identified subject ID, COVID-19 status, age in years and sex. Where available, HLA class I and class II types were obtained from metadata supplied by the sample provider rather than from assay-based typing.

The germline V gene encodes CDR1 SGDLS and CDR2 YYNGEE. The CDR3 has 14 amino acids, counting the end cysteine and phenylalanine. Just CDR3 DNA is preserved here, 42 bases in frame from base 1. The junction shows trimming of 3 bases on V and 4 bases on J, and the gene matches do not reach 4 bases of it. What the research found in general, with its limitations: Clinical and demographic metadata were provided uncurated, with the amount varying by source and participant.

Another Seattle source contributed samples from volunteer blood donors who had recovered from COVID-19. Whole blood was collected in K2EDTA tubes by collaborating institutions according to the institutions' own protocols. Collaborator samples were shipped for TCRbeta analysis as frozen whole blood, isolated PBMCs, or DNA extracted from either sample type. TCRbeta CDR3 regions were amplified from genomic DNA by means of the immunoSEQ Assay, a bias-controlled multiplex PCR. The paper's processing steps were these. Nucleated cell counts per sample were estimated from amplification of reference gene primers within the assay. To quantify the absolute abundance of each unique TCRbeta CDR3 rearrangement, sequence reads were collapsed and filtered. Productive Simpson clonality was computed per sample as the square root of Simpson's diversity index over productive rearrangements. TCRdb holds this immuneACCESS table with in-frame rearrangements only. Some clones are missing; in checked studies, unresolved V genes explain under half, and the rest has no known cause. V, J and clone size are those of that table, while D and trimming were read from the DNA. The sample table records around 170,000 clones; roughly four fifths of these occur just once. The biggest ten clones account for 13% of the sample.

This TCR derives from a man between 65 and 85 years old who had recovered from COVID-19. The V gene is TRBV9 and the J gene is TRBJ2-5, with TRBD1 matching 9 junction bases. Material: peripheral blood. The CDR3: CASSGGTGRETQYF. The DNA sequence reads TGTGCCAGCAGCGGGGGGACAGGGAGAGAGACCCAGTACTTC.